What follows are 22 T cell receptor beta chains derived from one specimen sequenced in a study of human thymus T cells. Thymus tissue for the work was resected from patients undergoing corrective heart surgery. Method: immunoSEQ multiplex PCR; TCRdb's copy keeps in-frame clones and lacks some. The table has 65,000 to 90,000 clones, approximately 95% seen once. Material for sequencing was thymus tissue. The receptors originated from a girl in the first two years of life with a congenital heart defect but otherwise immunologically healthy.

V usage is TRBV15 and J usage is TRBJ2-1; perhaps TRBD2 as D (5 bases). There are 12 residues in the CDR3. The germline gives CDR1 LNHNV, CDR2 YYDKDF (reference sequence). V lost 3 bases, J lost 7 bases, and 7 bases lay in between. CDR3 coding DNA: TGTGCCACCAGCAGCGGGAATAATGAGCAGTTCTTC. Translated: CATSSGNNEQFF.

V is TRBV5-6 and J is TRBJ2-7; TRBD1 matches at 8 bases. Trimming cost V 4 bases and J 2 bases; bases outside gene matches: 14. Germline V lookup: CDR1 SGHDT, CDR2 YYEEEE. The CDR3 has 17 amino acids. For the CDR3, the DNA is TGTGCCAGCAGCCCGCAAGGCGACAGGGGAGTCCCCTACGAGCAGTACTTC. As protein: CASSPQGDRGVPYEQYF. Full variable domain (missing parts from reference TRBV5-6 and TRBJ2-7): DAGVTQSPTHLIKTRGQQVTLRCSPKSGHDTVSWYQQALGQGPQFIFQYYEEEERQRGNFPDRFSGHQFPNYSSELNVNALLLGDSALYLCASSPQGDRGVPYEQYFGPGTRLTVT.

The gene calls are TRBV27 and TRBJ2-7, with a possible D match to TRBD2 (6 bases). This CDR3 has 16 amino acids. V was shortened by 6 bases and J by 4 bases, with 22 bases between the two germline ends. CDR1 and CDR2 (germline): MNHEY, SMNVEV (reference sequence). The CDR3 DNA is TGTGCCAGCAGCCATAACCCGGAGGGTTCGACTTACGAGCAGTACTTC. It is translated as CASSHNPEGSTYEQYF.

The gene calls are TRBV12-5 and TRBJ2-5; D unclear. Trimming stripped 4 bases from V and 5 bases from J, with 8 bases between. The CDR3 runs to 12 residues. The germline V gene has CDR1 LGHNT and CDR2 FRNRAP. CDR3 protein: CASGSNTETQYF. The DNA of the CDR3 is TGTGCTAGTGGTTCGAACACGGAGACCCAGTACTTC.

The rearrangement joins TRBV9 to TRBJ2-5; maybe TRBD2 (5 bases). Germline CDR1 is SGDLS and CDR2 is YYNGEE. CDR3 size: 15 residues. V gave up 3 bases and J gave up 5 bases, with 17 bases separating them. CDR3 nucleotide sequence: TGTGCCAGCAGCGAATCCCGGGCAGGCGGGGAGACCCAGTACTTC. As protein: CASSESRAGGETQYF.

This chain links TRBV11-3 with TRBJ2-1, with D possibly matching TRBD2 (6 bases). This CDR3 is 16 amino acids long. Germline CDR1 and CDR2: SGHNT and YENEEA. Trimming pared 2 bases from V and 4 bases from J, leaving 15 bases between. The CDR3 sequence is CASSLSSEGLYNEQFF. CDR3 sequence (DNA): TGTGCCAGCAGCTTATCCTCCGAGGGACTTTACAATGAGCAGTTCTTC.

In this sample, this clone turned up a few times. DNA for the CDR3: TGTGCCAGCAGCTTAGGCGCTTCTGGAAACACCATATATTTT. This encodes CASSLGASGNTIYF. This chain joins TRBV7-9 and TRBJ1-3; D not certain. V was trimmed by 1 base and J by 1 base, leaving 5 bases between them. Germline lookup yields CDR1 SEHNR and CDR2 FQNEAQ (reference sequence). The CDR3 spans 14 residues.

DNA of the CDR3: TGTGCCAGCAGTTACGACAGGGGTAACAATCAGCCCCAGCATTTT. Translating it yields CASSYDRGNNQPQHF. This rearrangement joins TRBV2 to TRBJ1-5; 8 bases agree with TRBD1. J was trimmed by 3 bases and V by 5 bases; bases with no gene match: 6. In germline, CDR1 is SNHLY, CDR2 FYNNEI. The CDR3 loop spans 15 amino acids. The full variable domain, rest sourced from reference TRBV2 and TRBJ1-5, is EPEVTQTPSHQVTQMGQEVILRCVPISNHLYFYWYRQILGQKVEFLVSFYNNEISEKSEIFDDQFSVERPDGSNFTLKIRSTKLEDSAMYFCASSYDRGNNQPQHFGDGTRLSIL.

The chain uses TRBV27 and TRBJ1-2; TRBD1 agrees at 8 bases. The J segment lost 4 bases and the V segment lost 4 bases, leaving 2 bases of the junction unmatched. Looked up from germline, CDR1 is MNHEY and CDR2 is SMNVEV (reference sequence). The CDR3 sequence is 13 residues long. The CDR3 nucleotides read TGTGCCAGCAGTTCGGACAGGGCCTATGGCTACACCTTC. Its protein product is CASSSDRAYGYTF.

The chain couples TRBV28 to TRBJ2-1, with D maybe TRBD2 (5 bases). The CDR3 extends over 16 amino acids. The V end was cut by 6 bases, the J end by 10 bases, with 25 bases between. Germline CDR1 reads MDHEN; CDR2 reads SYDVKM. The CDR3 sequence is CASRSTMLRAQAEQFF. In DNA form, the CDR3 reads TGTGCCAGCAGATCCACCATGTTGAGGGCGCAGGCCGAGCAGTTCTTC.

The CDR3 loop reads CASNHDREDNQPQHF. The CDR3 bases are TGTGCCAGCAACCATGACAGGGAGGACAATCAGCCCCAGCATTTT. The J gene is TRBJ1-5, the V gene TRBV6-6; the match to TRBD1 covers 7 bases. Trimming cost V 7 bases and J 3 bases; bases outside gene matches: 9. The length of the CDR3 is 15 residues. From germline, CDR1 is MNHNY and CDR2 SVGAGI (reference sequence).

This chain joins TRBV19 and TRBJ2-5; TRBD1 is a possible D gene (6 bases). The CDR3 covers 15 residues. V lost 5 bases and J 5 bases, leaving 18 bases between the germline ends. CDR1 LNHDA and CDR2 SQIVND come from the germline V gene (reference sequence). Written as DNA, the CDR3 is TGTGCCAGTAGTCCCAACAGGGTTTTTGGGGAGACCCAGTACTTC. Protein sequence: CASSPNRVFGETQYF.

The chain employs TRBV4-2 and TRBJ2-7; 8 bases map to TRBD2. The CDR3 loop spans 15 amino acids. Trimming cost V 4 bases and J 4 bases; bases outside gene matches: 9. The germline gives CDR1 LGHNA, CDR2 YNFKEQ. CDR3 nucleotides: TGTGCCAGCAGCCCAATAGTAGCGGGATGGTACGAGCAGTACTTC. This sequence encodes CASSPIVAGWYEQYF.

The rearrangement joins TRBV5-6 to TRBJ1-1; D is uncertain. Germline V lookup: CDR1 SGHDT, CDR2 YYEEEE. The V end was cut by 2 bases, the J end by 1 base, with 6 bases between. The CDR3 is 13 residues long. CDR3 amino acids: CASSFEENTEAFF. The CDR3 coding sequence is TGTGCCAGCAGCTTTGAGGAGAACACTGAAGCTTTCTTT.

The V gene is TRBV4-1, the J gene TRBJ2-2, with a weak D call TRBD1 (5 bases). This CDR3 is 19 amino acids long. CDR1 and CDR2 (germline): MGHRA, YSYEKL. V lost 2 bases, J lost 6 bases, and 25 bases lay in between. The CDR3 reads CASSQRALLVGAEAGELFF. The CDR3 DNA is TGCGCCAGCAGCCAAAGGGCCCTCTTAGTAGGGGCCGAGGCCGGGGAGCTGTTTTTT.

The chain combines TRBV11-3 with TRBJ2-3; 7 bases are shared with TRBD1. The germline CDR1 and CDR2 sequences are SGHNT and YENEEA. Germline trimming cut 5 bases from V and 6 bases from J; bases unmatched to any gene: 5. The CDR3 runs 13 residues. CDR3 residues: CASSLKQGDTQYF. CDR3 coding DNA: TGTGCCAGCAGCCTAAAACAGGGGGATACGCAGTATTTT. Full variable domain (outside the CDR3, taken from reference TRBV11-3 and TRBJ2-3): EAGVVQSPRYKIIEKKQPVAFWCNPISGHNTLYWYLQNLGQGPELLIRYENEEAVDDSQLPKDRFSAERLKGVDSTLKIQPAELGDSAVYLCASSLKQGDTQYFGPGTRLTVL.

The CDR3, as DNA: TGTGCCAGCAGCTTAGAACGGCCAAAAGCGGCGGGAGGGGACTACGAGCAGTACTTC. Its protein product is CASSLERPKAAGGDYEQYF. The chain is built from TRBV7-2 and TRBJ2-7; 9 bases line up with TRBD2. Germline trimming cut 1 base from V and 3 bases from J; bases unmatched to any gene: 16. CDR3 length: 19 amino acids. CDR1 SGHTA and CDR2 FQGNSA come from the germline V gene.

The V and J genes are TRBV27 and TRBJ2-7; 9 bases align to TRBD1. Germline CDR1 is MNHEY and CDR2 is SMNVEV (reference sequence). Germline trimming cut 4 bases from V and 1 base from J; bases unmatched to any gene: 11. The CDR3 has 17 amino acids. Here the CDR3 DNA reads TGTGCCAGCAGTTCAAGCAAGGGACAGGGAAGGTCCTACGAGCAGTACTTC. It encodes CASSSSKGQGRSYEQYF.

This clone appeared once. The chain uses TRBV27 and TRBJ2-7; 8 bases fit TRBD1. V shed 5 bases, J shed 2 bases, and the junction held 11 bases outside the gene matches. CDR1 and CDR2 (germline): MNHEY, SMNVEV (reference sequence). The CDR3 covers 16 residues. The CDR3 coding sequence is TGTGCCAGCAGTGCTTTCCCGGGACAGGACCCCTACGAGCAGTACTTC. Amino acids: CASSAFPGQDPYEQYF.

This clone was recorded only once. The CDR3 loop is CASSSEGDGHFENTEAFF. The CDR3 DNA sequence: TGTGCCAGCAGCTCTGAGGGGGATGGACACTTTGAGAACACTGAAGCTTTCTTT. The chain combines TRBV11-2 with TRBJ1-1; TRBD1 might be the D (6 bases). This CDR3 spans 18 amino acids. Germline CDR1 is SGHAT and CDR2 is FQNNGV. V lost 4 bases, J lost 1 base, and 22 bases lay in between.

This clone was seen just once. This sequence joins TRBV28 and TRBJ2-1; 10 positions match TRBD2. J was trimmed by 6 bases and V by 2 bases; bases with no gene match: 10. The V gene's germline CDR1 is MDHEN and CDR2 SYDVKM. The CDR3 totals 17 residues. The CDR3 loop reads CASSLPAGGPVGNEQFF. The CDR3 bases are TGTGCCAGCAGTTTACCAGCGGGAGGGCCAGTAGGCAATGAGCAGTTCTTC.

The V call is TRBV18, the J call TRBJ2-3; TRBD2 matches 7 bases. The J segment lost 1 base and the V segment lost 3 bases, leaving 7 bases of the junction unmatched. The CDR3 runs to 16 residues. Looked up from germline, CDR1 is KGHSH and CDR2 is LQKENI. The CDR3 sequence is CASSPSRDYRTDTQYF. DNA for the CDR3: TGTGCCAGCTCACCCTCCCGGGACTACCGCACAGATACGCAGTATTTT. Based on the CDR3 plus reference TRBV18 and TRBJ2-3, the full variable domain is NAGVMQNPRHLVRRRGQEARLRCSPMKGHSHVYWYRQLPEEGLKFMVYLQKENIIDESGMPKERFSAEFPKEGPSILRIQQVVRGDSAAYFCASSPSRDYRTDTQYFGPGTRLTVL.